This TCR beta chain came from a study of CD8+ T cells in alopecia areata. Extracted from the samples, RNA was reverse transcribed into cDNA to serve as the sequencing template. Data came from immunoSEQ multiplex PCR; TCRdb stores just in-frame clones and leaves some out. The table includes about 150,000 clones, about 51% detected once. This clone was seen only a few times. The sample consisted of CD8+ T cells sorted from blood, taken at week 0. The TCR originated in a human donor with alopecia areata.

CDR3 DNA sequence: TGCAGCGTTGTGGGGGAATTTGGGGATGGCTACACCTTC. Its translation: CSVVGEFGDGYTF. The chain links TRBV29-1 to TRBJ1-2, with D perhaps matching TRBD1 (5 bases). The CDR3 runs 13 residues. Germline CDR1 and CDR2: SQVTM and ANQGSEA. The V gene lost 4 bases and the J gene lost 6 bases, with 15 bases spanning the gap.